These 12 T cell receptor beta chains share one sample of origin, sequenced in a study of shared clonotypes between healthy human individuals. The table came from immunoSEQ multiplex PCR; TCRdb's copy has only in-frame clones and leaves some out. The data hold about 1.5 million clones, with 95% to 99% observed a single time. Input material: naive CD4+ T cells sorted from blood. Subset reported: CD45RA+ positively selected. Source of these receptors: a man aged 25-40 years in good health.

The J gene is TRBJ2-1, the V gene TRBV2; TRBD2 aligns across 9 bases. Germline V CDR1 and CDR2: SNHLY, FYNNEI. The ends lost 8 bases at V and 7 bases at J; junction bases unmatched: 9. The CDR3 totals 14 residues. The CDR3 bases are TGTGCCAGCTTCGGGCGGGAGGGAAGGAATGAGCAGTTCTTC. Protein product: CASFGREGRNEQFF.

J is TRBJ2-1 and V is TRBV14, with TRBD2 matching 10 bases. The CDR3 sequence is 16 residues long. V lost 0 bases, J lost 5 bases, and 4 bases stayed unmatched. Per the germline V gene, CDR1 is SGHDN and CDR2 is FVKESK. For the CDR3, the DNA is TGTGCCAGCAGCCAAGATGGTCTAGCGGGGGACAATGAGCAGTTCTTC. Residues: CASSQDGLAGDNEQFF. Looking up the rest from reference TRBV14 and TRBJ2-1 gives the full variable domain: EAGVTQFPSHSVIEKGQTVTLRCDPISGHDNLYWYRRVMGKEIKFLLHFVKESKQDESGMPNNRFLAERTGGTYSTLKVQPAELEDSGVYFCASSQDGLAGDNEQFFGPGTRLTVL.

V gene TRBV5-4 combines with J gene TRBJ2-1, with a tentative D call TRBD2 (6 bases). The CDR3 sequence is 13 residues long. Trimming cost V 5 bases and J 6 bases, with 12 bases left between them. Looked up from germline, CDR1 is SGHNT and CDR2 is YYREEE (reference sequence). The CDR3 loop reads CASSVGTGNEQFF. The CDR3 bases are TGTGCCAGCAGTGTCGGGACTGGCAATGAGCAGTTCTTC.

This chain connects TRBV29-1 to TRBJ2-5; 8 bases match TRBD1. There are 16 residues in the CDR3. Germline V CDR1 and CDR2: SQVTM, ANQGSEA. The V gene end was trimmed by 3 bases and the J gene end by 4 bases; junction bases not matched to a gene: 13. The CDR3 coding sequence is TGCAGCGTTGAGGTTACCAGACAGGGGCTCCGAGAGACCCAGTACTTC. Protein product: CSVEVTRQGLRETQYF.

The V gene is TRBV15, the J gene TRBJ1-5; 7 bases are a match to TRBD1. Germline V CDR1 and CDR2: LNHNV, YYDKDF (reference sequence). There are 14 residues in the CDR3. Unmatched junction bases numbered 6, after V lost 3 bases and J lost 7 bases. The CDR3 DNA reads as TGTGCCACCAGCAGGCAGGGGGTGTACCAGCCCCAGCATTTT. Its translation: CATSRQGVYQPQHF. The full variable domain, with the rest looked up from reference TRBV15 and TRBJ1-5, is DAMVIQNPRYQVTQFGKPVTLSCSQTLNHNVMYWYQQKSSQAPKLLFHYYDKDFNNEADTPDNFQSRRPNTSFCFLDIRSPGLGDTAMYLCATSRQGVYQPQHFGDGTRLSIL.

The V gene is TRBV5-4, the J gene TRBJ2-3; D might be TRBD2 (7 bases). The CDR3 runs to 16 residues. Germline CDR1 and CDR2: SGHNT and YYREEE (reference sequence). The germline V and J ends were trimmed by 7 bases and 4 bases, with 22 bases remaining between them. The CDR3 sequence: CASERGGRGGADTQYF. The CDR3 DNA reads TGTGCCAGCGAGCGTGGCGGGAGAGGGGGGGCAGATACGCAGTATTTT.

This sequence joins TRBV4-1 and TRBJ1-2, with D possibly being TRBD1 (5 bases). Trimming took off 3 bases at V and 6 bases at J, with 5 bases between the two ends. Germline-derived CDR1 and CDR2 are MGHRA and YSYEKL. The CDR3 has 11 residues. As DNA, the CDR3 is TGCGCCAGCAGCCAGGGGCATGGCTACACCTTC. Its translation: CASSQGHGYTF.

The CDR3 region has the DNA TGCGCCAGCAGCTTAACTGCGGGGAAAGAGACCCAGTACTTC. Translating it yields CASSLTAGKETQYF. The chain combines TRBV5-1 with TRBJ2-5, with a possible D match to TRBD2 (6 bases). Per germline, CDR1 SGHRS and CDR2 YFSETQ. The CDR3 runs to 14 residues. Trimming shortened V by 2 bases and J by 3 bases, and 11 bases separated the two germline ends.

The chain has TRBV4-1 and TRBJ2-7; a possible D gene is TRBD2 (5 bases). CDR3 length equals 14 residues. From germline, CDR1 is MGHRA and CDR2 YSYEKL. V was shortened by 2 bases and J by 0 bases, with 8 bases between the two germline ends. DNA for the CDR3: TGCGCCAGCAGCCAAAGCGGACTCTCCTACGAGCAGTACTTC. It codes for CASSQSGLSYEQYF.

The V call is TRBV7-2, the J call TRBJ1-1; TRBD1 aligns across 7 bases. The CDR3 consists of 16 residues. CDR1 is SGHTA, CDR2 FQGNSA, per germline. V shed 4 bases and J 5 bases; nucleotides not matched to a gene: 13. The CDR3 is CASSSSDRVGGTEAFF. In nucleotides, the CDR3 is TGTGCCAGCAGCTCTTCAGACAGGGTGGGTGGGACTGAAGCTTTCTTT.

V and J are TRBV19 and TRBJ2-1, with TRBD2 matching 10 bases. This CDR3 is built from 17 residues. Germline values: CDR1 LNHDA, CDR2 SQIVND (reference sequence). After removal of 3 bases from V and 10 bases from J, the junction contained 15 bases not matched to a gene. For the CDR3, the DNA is TGTGCCAGTAGTATTTGGCAGGGACTAGCGAGGAAGGGGGAGCAGTTCTTC. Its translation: CASSIWQGLARKGEQFF.

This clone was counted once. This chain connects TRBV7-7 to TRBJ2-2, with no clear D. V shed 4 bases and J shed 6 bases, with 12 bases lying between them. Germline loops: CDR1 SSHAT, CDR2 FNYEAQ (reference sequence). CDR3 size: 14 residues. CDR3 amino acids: CASSSRAHPGELFF. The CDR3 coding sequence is TGTGCCAGCAGCTCCCGGGCCCACCCCGGGGAGCTGTTTTTT.